A selection of T cell receptor beta chains follows, all from one sample in a study of shared clonotypes between healthy human individuals. TCRdb keeps only in-frame clones here, not all; method: immunoSEQ multiplex PCR. The data contain more than 2 million clones, 85% to 95% of them singletons. The sequencing sample was made of naive CD8+ T cells from PBMCs. The receptors come from a man aged 18 to 35 in good health. Some clones in this sample may be carry-over from other donors' samples. Both conserved end residues are part of each CDR3. The D gene is left open where the match is weak. Only part of the rows carry a size: once, few, many, or a class if the clone is expanded.

V	J	size	D	DNA	CDR3
TRBV19	TRBJ1-2	few	NA	TGTGCCAGTAGTATGCTGCCGTCAACTGACTATGGCTACACCTTC	CASSMLPSTDYGYTF
TRBV9	TRBJ2-5	NA	TRBD1	TGTGCCAGCAGCGTAGGGGGACAGGGGGCGCGGGGCCAAGAGACCCAGTACTTC	CASSVGGQGARGQETQYF
TRBV29-1	TRBJ2-7	NA	TRBD1	TGCAGCGTTGCAGGGGGCAAGACCTACGAGCAGTACTTC	CSVAGGKTYEQYF
TRBV9	TRBJ2-2	NA	NA	TGTGCCAGCAGCGTAGCTTCTATGGCACCAGACCCCGGGGAGCTGTTTTTT	CASSVASMAPDPGELFF
TRBV7-9	TRBJ2-7	once	NA	TGTGCCAGCAGCTTAGGTCCAGGGATCTCCTACGAGCAGTACTTC	CASSLGPGISYEQYF
TRBV29-1	TRBJ1-1	NA	NA	TGCAGCGTCTTTAGGAACACTGAAGCTTTCTTT	CSVFRNTEAFF
TRBV9	TRBJ2-1	NA	NA	TGTGCCAGCAGCGTAGCTTGGGGTTACAATGAGCAGTTCTTC	CASSVAWGYNEQFF
TRBV28	TRBJ2-7	NA	TRBD2	TGTGCCAGCAGTGGGGGACTAGCGGGAGACGAGCAGTACTTC	CASSGGLAGDEQYF
TRBV11-2	TRBJ2-7	NA	TRBD2	TGTGCCAGCAGCGCCGGGACTAGCGGATACGAGCAGTACTTC	CASSAGTSGYEQYF
TRBV2	TRBJ2-7	NA	NA	TGTGCCGCCGGACTAAGTCCGGATTTCTACGAGCAGTACTTC	CAAGLSPDFYEQYF
TRBV28	TRBJ2-7	NA	NA	TGTGCCAGCAGGGAACCCGGGGGACAGTCGTCCTACGAGCAGTACTTC	CASREPGGQSSYEQYF
TRBV7-9	TRBJ2-6	once	NA	TGTGCCAGCAGCTTAGCTCTTGTGTCGGCAGCTCTAGGGGCCAACGTCCTGACTTTC	CASSLALVSAALGANVLTF
TRBV19	TRBJ1-1	NA	TRBD1	TGTGCCAGTGGACAGGGGGCGAACACTGAAGCTTTCTTT	CASGQGANTEAFF
TRBV7-8	TRBJ2-1	NA	TRBD2	TGTGCCAGCAGCCCCCCTGGACTAGCGAACAATGAGCAGTTCTTC	CASSPPGLANNEQFF
TRBV27	TRBJ1-2	once	NA	TGTGCCAGCAGTTCACGGGACGATAATTTGTCGGGGGGCTACACCTTC	CASSSRDDNLSGGYTF
TRBV7-9	TRBJ2-1	NA	TRBD2	TGTGCCAGCAGCACCCCCCCTAGCGGGAGCTCCTACAATGAGCAGTTCTTC	CASSTPPSGSSYNEQFF
TRBV6-1	TRBJ2-3	once	TRBD2	TGTTTCGTAGGGCTAGCGGGAACAGATACGCAGTATTTT	CFVGLAGTDTQYF
TRBV7-6	TRBJ1-4	NA	NA	TGTGCCAGCAGCTTGGGGGGGCGAAATGAAAAACTGTTTTTT	CASSLGGRNEKLFF
TRBV6-1	TRBJ2-2	NA	TRBD2	TGTGCCAGCAGTGACGGGACTAGCGGGTTCCCGACCACCGGGGAGCTGTTTTTT	CASSDGTSGFPTTGELFF
TRBV19	TRBJ1-2	NA	TRBD1	TGTGCCAGTAGTATAGGGACAGGGGGCGTTTTGAGCGGCTACACCTTC	CASSIGTGGVLSGYTF
TRBV5-1	TRBJ2-3	NA	NA	TGCGCCAGCAGCTTCTCTAGCGAGGGGGATACGCAGTATTTT	CASSFSSEGDTQYF
TRBV9	TRBJ1-2	few	NA	TGTGCCAGCAGAAAAGGGGATCAGGTATCCGGCTACACCTTC	CASRKGDQVSGYTF
TRBV10-2	TRBJ2-7	NA	TRBD1	TGCGCCAGCAGTCTACAGGGGAGTCGATATGTGGGATACGAGCAGTACTTC	CASSLQGSRYVGYEQYF
TRBV7-8	TRBJ2-7	once	TRBD2	TGTGCCAGCAGCGTGCGGGAGTATCCCTACGAGCAGTACTTC	CASSVREYPYEQYF
TRBV5-1	TRBJ2-5	NA	NA	TGCGCCAGCAGCCCGGAAGGGGCCCTTGGGGAGACCCAGTACTTC	CASSPEGALGETQYF
TRBV29-1	TRBJ2-1	once	NA	TGCAGCGTTGATCAAGCGGGTCTCTCCTACAATGAGCAGTTCTTC	CSVDQAGLSYNEQFF
TRBV7-8	TRBJ1-4	once	TRBD1	TGTGCCAGCAGCGACCGACAGGGTCCGGGTAATGAAAAACTGTTTTTT	CASSDRQGPGNEKLFF
TRBV28	TRBJ1-2	NA	NA	TGTGCCAGCAGTTTAAGGGTTTTACAGCCGGGACGGGGCACAGGCTACACCTTC	CASSLRVLQPGRGTGYTF
TRBV7-3	TRBJ1-1	NA	NA	TGTGCCAGCAGCTTAACCGGGACTCTGAACACTGAAGCTTTCTTT	CASSLTGTLNTEAFF
TRBV4-1	TRBJ2-7	NA	NA	TGCGCCGGAAGAATGGGGGCCAGGGGCCCCTACGAGCAGTACTTC	CAGRMGARGPYEQYF
TRBV5-1	TRBJ2-7	NA	TRBD1	TGCGCCAGCAGCTTAACACTGACAGGGGCTGGCGAGCAGTACTTC	CASSLTLTGAGEQYF
TRBV2	TRBJ1-2	NA	NA	TGTGCCAGCAGGGAGCAGGGGCTGAGCAACTTTGGCTACACCTTC	CASREQGLSNFGYTF